This is a list of T cell receptor beta chains from one sample in a study of PD-1 blockade in classical Hodgkin lymphoma. Here immunoSEQ multiplex PCR was the method, and the copy in TCRdb shows in-frame clones only, minus some. The repertoire holds around 45,000 clones, about 71% seen once, with less than 4% in the top ten. Sequenced material: peripheral blood mononuclear cells (PBMCs), taken at baseline. The receptor source for this set is a human donor with classical Hodgkin lymphoma. Each CDR3 is given without its conserved first and last residue.

>TRBV28|TRBJ2-3
ASIQAGEVDTQY
>TRBV30|TRBJ2-7
AWSGGAGADEQY
>TRBV7-8|TRBJ2-7
ASSLSGTGWYEQY
>TRBV5-6|TRBJ2-3
ASSFDRGWSTDTQY
>TRBV5-4|TRBJ1-2
ASSSTGTAYGYT
>TRBV5-1|TRBJ2-2
ASSLYGGGFGTGELF
>TRBV2|TRBJ1-1
ASFGGQGNTEAF
>TRBV9|TRBJ2-1
ASSISGGAKVEQF
>TRBV9|TRBJ2-3
ASSVTVSTDTQY
>TRBV6-1|TRBJ2-7
ASSDFPAYEQY
>TRBV5-3|TRBJ2-7
ARSFLGGPSYEQY
>TRBV5-4|TRBJ1-1
ASSDLGIVHTEAF
>TRBV5-1|TRBJ2-7
ASSPNQGHPRNEQY
>TRBV19|TRBJ1-1
ASSRGTNTEAF
>TRBV7-2|TRBJ1-2
ASSLGGMDYGYT
>TRBV7-6|TRBJ1-3
ASRSNRGSEGNTIY
>TRBV9|TRBJ1-1
ASSVAGFTNTEAF
>TRBV19|TRBJ1-2
ASSLGQLLYGYT
>TRBV4-3|TRBJ2-7
ASSQSFYLGDEQY
>TRBV9|TRBJ1-4
ASNSGGDEKLF
>TRBV11-3|TRBJ2-6
ASSLNGDRSSGANVLT
>TRBV27|TRBJ1-3
ASSLSIEGTIY
>TRBV4-3|TRBJ1-5
ASSQDFSSNQPQH
>TRBV7-6|TRBJ2-7
ASSLALGYEQY
>TRBV4-2|TRBJ2-1
ASSARTGPGYNEQF
>TRBV27|TRBJ1-2
ASRVQGALDYGYT
>TRBV4-3|TRBJ2-3
ASSQVGDLGFTDTQY
>TRBV20-1|TRBJ2-7
SATGGYEQY
>TRBV9|TRBJ2-5
ASSLTGTRETQY
>TRBV13|TRBJ2-1
ASSFELDEQF
>TRBV6-5|TRBJ2-6
ASSYSPYSGANVLT
>TRBV9|TRBJ1-1
ASSVLPGNFEAF
>TRBV19|TRBJ1-5
ASSIGGTGWHQPQH
>TRBV4-3|TRBJ2-5
ASSQWSVQETQY
>TRBV5-6|TRBJ1-2
ASSSYIEQGRQYGYT
>TRBV7-3|TRBJ1-6
ASSLSRHRESPLH
>TRBV29-1|TRBJ2-5
SVRQGETQY
>TRBV19|TRBJ1-4
ASSIVVPEKLF
>TRBV9|TRBJ2-7
ASSVGPEVASYEQY
>TRBV11-2|TRBJ1-2
ASNSGREGYT
>TRBV4-1|TRBJ1-5
ASSPHQSNQPQH
>TRBV30|TRBJ1-1
AWNGQGVEAF
>TRBV19|TRBJ2-1
ASSIVVAGYNEQF
>TRBV5-6|TRBJ2-7
ASSLAWGSYEQY
>TRBV7-3|TRBJ2-1
ASSIGTSESDEQF
>TRBV29-1|TRBJ1-1
SVTGTDTEAF
>TRBV2|TRBJ1-1
ASSEARSFTEAF